This TCR beta chain emerged from a study of beta chain features in type 1 diabetes. What was sequenced were expressed TCRB transcripts, since all of the isolated RNA had been reverse transcribed. Generated by immunoSEQ multiplex PCR, the TCRdb table keeps only in-frame clones and is missing some. The data hold fewer than 500,000 clones, with about 15% observed a single time. Germline V gene data show CDR1 as SGHVS and CDR2 as FQNEAQ. V lost 5 bases, J lost 5 bases, and 13 bases lay in between. This CDR3 is 13 amino acids long. This receptor was identified in a young man in good health. The chain employs TRBV7-8 and TRBJ2-7, with D unresolved. The sample was naive CD4+ T cells from blood. The CDR3 region is CASSPSVGNEQYV. CDR3 bases: TGTGCCAGCAGCCCTAGTGTGGGGAACGAGCAGTACGTC.